The source of this T cell receptor beta chain is a study of blood T cell repertoires in COVID-19. Across the whole study: The samples span acute and convalescent COVID-19 from the United States, Italy and Spain. PBMCs, B-cell-depleted T cells, or T cells provided the cDNA or gDNA that made up the material.

Original processing methods: Amplification of reference gene primers was used by the study to estimate nucleated cell counts. TCRdb's table, derived via immunoSEQ multiplex PCR, lists solely in-frame clones and lacks some. D and trimming come from the DNA, and the V and J calls and clone size come from that table. This repertoire shows some 300,000 clones, almost 90% found once; its top ten account for around 0.96%. Followed over time, Seattle patients had been enrolled while infection was active. This clone was detected only a few times. CDR3 length equals 11 residues. V was pared by 6 bases and J by 9 bases, with 4 bases of the junction left unmatched. The germline V gene has CDR1 SQVTM and CDR2 ANQGSEA.

This clonotype was obtained from a woman between 40 and 55 years old with COVID-19, enrolled during active disease. The specimen sequenced was peripheral blood. V gene TRBV29-1 combines with J gene TRBJ2-1; TRBD1 agrees at 8 bases. The CDR3 nucleotides read TGCAGCGTCCTCGACAGGGGTGAGCAGTTCTTC. This sequence encodes CSVLDRGEQFF.